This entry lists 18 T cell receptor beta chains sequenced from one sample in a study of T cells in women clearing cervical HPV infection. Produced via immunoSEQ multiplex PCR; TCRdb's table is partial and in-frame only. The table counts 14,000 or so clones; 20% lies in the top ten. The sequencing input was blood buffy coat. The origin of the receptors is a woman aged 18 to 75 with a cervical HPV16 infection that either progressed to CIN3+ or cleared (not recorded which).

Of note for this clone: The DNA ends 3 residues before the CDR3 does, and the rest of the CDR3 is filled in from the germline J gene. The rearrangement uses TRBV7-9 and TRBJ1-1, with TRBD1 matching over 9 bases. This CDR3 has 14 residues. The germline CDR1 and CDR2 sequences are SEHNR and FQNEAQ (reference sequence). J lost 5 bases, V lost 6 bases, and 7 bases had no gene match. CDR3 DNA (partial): TGTGCCAGCAGTTCACAGGGGGCTTATACTGAA. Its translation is CASSSQGAYTE. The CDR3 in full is CASSSQGAYTEAFF.

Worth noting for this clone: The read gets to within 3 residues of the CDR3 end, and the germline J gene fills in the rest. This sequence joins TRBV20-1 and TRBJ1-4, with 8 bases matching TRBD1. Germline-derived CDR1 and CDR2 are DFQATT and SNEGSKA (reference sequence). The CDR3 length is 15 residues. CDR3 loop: CSALQGTGGVSPLFF. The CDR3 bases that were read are TGCAGTGCTCTCCAGGGGACAGGAGGTGTCTCACCA.

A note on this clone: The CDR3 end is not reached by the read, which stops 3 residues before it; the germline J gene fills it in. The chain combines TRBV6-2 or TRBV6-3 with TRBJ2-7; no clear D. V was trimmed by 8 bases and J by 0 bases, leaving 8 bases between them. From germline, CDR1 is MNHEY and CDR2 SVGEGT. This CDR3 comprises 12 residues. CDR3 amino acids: CASQEYSYEQYF. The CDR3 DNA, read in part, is TGTGCCAGCCAGGAATACTCCTACGAG.

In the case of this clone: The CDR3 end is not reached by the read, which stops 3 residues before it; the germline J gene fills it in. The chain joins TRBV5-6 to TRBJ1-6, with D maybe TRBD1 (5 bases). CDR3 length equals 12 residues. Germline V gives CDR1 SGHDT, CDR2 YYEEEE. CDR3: CASSSRDYPLHF. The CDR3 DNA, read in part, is TGTGCCAGCAGCTCAAGGGACTATCCC.

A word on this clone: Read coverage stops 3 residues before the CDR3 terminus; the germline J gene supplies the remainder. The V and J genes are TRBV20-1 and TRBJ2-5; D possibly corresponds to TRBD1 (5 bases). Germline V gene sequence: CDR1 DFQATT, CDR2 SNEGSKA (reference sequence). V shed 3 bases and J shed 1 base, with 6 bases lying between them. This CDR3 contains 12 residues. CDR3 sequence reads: CSARDIQETQYF. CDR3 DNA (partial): TGCAGTGCTAGGGACATCCAAGAGACC.

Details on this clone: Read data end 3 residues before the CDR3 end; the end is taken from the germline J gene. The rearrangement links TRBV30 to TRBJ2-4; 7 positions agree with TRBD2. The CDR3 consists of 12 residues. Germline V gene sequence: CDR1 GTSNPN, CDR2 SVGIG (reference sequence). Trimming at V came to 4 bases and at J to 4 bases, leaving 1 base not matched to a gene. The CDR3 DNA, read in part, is TGTGCCTGGACGGGGGGTAAAAACATT. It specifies CAWTGGKNI. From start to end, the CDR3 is CAWTGGKNIQYF.

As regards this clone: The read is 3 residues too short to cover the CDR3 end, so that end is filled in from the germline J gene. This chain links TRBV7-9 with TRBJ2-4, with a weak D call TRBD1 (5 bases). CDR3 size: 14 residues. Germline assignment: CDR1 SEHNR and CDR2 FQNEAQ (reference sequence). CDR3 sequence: CASSLGVGQGAQYF. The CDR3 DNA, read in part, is TGTGCCAGCAGCTTAGGCGTGGGGCAAGGGGCT.

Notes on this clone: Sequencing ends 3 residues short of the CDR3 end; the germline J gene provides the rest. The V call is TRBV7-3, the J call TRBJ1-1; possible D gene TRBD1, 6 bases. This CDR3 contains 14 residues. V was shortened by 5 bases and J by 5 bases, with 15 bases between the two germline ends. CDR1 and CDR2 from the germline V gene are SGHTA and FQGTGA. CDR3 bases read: TGTGCCAGCAGCGCGCAGGGGTTCGGGACTGAA. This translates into CASSAQGFGTE. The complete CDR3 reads CASSAQGFGTEAFF.

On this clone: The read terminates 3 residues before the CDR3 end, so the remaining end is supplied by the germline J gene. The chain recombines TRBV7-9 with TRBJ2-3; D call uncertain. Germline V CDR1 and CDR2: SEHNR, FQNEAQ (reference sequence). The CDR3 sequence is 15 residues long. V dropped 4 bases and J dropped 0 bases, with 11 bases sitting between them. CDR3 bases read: TGTGCCAGCAGCTACGGGTGGAGCAGCACAGATACG. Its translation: CASSYGWSSTDT. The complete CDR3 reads CASSYGWSSTDTQYF.

The CDR3 DNA, read in part, is TGCGCCAGCCGGAGGTGGGGACAAATTTACTCTGGGGCCAACGTA. Its protein is CASRRWGQIYSGANV. The whole CDR3 sequence is CASRRWGQIYSGANVLFF. The chain carries TRBV5-1 and TRBJ1-4, with D possibly being TRBD1 (6 bases). The DNA ends 3 residues before the CDR3 does, and the rest of the CDR3 is filled in from the germline J gene. Germline V lookup: CDR1 SGHRS, CDR2 YFSETQ. CDR3 length equals 18 residues.

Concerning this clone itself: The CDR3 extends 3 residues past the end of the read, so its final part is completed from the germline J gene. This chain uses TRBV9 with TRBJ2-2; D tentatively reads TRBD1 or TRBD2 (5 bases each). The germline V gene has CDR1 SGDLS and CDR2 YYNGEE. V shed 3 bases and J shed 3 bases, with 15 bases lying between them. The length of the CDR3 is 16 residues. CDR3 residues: CASSGGSGQYTGELFF. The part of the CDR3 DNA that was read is TGTGCCAGCAGCGGAGGGTCAGGACAATACACCGGGGAG.

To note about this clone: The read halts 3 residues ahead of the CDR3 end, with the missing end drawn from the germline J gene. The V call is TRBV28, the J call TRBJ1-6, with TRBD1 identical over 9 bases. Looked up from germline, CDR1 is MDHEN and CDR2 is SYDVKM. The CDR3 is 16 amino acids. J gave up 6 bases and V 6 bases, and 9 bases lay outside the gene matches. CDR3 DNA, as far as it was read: TGTGCCAGCAGCCCCAAGGGACAGGGTGTTAATTCACCC. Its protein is CASSPKGQGVNSP. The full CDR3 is CASSPKGQGVNSPLHF.

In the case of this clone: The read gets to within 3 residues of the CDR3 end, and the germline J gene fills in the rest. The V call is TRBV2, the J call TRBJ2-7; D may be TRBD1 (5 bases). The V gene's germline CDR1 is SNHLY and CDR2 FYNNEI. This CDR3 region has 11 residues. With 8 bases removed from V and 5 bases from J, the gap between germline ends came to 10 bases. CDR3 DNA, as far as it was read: TGTGCCAGCCCAGGGTTCGACGAG. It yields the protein CASPGFDE. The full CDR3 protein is CASPGFDEQYF.

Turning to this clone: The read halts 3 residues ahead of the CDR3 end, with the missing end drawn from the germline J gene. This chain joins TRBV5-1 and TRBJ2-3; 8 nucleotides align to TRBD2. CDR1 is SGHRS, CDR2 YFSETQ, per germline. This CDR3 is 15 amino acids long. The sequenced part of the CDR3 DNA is TGCGCCAGCAGCCTTCAACTAGCGGCCCGGGAGACG. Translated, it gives CASSLQLAARET. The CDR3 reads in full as CASSLQLAARETQYF.

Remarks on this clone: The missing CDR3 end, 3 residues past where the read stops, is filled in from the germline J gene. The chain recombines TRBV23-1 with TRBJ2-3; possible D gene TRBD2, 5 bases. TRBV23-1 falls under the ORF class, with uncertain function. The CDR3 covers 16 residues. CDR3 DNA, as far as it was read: TGCGCCAGCGGAACGCTCCACATCGCCGGGGATCAGCCG. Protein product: CASGTLHIAGDQP. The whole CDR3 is CASGTLHIAGDQPQYF.

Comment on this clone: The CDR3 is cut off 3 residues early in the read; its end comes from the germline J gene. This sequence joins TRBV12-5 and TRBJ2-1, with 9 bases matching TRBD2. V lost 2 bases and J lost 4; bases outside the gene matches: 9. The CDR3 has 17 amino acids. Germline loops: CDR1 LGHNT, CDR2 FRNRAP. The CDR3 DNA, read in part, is TGTGCTAGTGGTTTGAGTAGCGGGGGACAAAATTACAATGAG. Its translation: CASGLSSGGQNYNE. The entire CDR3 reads CASGLSSGGQNYNEQFF.

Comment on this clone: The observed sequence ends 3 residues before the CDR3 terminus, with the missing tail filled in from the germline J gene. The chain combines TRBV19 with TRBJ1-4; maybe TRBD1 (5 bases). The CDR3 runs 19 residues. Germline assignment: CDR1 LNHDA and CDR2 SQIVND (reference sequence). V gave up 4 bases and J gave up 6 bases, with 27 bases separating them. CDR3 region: CASSTMTLGRQGEDEKLFF. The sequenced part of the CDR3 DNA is TGTGCCAGTAGTACTATGACACTTGGGCGTCAGGGAGAGGATGAAAAA.

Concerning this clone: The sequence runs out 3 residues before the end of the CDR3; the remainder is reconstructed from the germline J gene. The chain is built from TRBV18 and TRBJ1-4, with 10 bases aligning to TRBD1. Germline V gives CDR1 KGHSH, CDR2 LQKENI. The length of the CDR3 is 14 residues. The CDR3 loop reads CASSRGTGDSPLFF. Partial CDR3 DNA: TGTGCCAGCTCACGCGGGACAGGGGATTCACCA.